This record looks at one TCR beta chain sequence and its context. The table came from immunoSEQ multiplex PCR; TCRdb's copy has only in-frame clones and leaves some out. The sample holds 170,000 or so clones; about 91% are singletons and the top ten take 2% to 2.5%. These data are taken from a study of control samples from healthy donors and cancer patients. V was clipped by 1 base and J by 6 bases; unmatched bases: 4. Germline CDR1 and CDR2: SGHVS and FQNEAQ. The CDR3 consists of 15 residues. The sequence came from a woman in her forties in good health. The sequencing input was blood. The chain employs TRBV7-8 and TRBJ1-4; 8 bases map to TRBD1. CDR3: CASSLGSGGHEKLFF. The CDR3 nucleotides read TGTGCCAGCAGCTTAGGTTCAGGGGGCCATGAAAAACTGTTTTTT.